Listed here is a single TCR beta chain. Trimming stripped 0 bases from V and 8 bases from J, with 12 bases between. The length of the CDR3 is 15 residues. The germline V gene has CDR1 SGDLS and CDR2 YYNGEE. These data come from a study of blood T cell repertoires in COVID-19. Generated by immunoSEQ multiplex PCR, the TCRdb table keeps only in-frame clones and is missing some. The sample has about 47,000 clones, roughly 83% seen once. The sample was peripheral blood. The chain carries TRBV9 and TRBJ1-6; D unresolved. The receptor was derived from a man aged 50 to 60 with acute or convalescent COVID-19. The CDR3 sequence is CASSVVGEVDSPLHF. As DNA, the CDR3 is TGTGCCAGCAGCGTAGTCGGGGAGGTGGATTCACCCCTCCACTTT.